Listed below are T cell receptor beta chains from one sample, sequenced in a study of cytotoxic CD8 clonotypes in ibrutinib-treated CLL. Clones were sequenced by immunoSEQ multiplex PCR, and TCRdb holds only the in-frame ones, with some missing. The sample yields over 100,000 clones, roughly 57% seen once. Specimen: PBMCs, collected after 24 months of ibrutinib treatment. These receptors all stem from a human donor with chronic lymphocytic leukemia. Each CDR3 is given with its conserved first and last residue. The D gene is left open where the match is weak. A clone size is listed for some rows: how often the clone was seen (once, few, many), or a class if it is expanded.

clone size,D gene,V gene,J gene,CDR3 DNA,CDR3 protein
-,-,TRBV9,TRBJ1-1,TGTGCCAGCAGCGTAGGAGGGGGGGCGCGTAGAAGCACTGAAGCTTTCTTT,CASSVGGGARRSTEAFF
medium-sized,-,TRBV5-6,TRBJ1-1,TGTGCCAGCAGCTGGGAGAAGGGACTGAACACTGAAGCTTTCTTT,CASSWEKGLNTEAFF
-,-,TRBV7-2,TRBJ2-7,TGTGCCAGCAGCGCCGGAACAGGGATCCACGAGCAGTACTTC,CASSAGTGIHEQYF
-,-,TRBV7-9,TRBJ2-7,TGTGCCAGCACCTTCCAGGGGGGTTCCTACGAGCAGTACTTC,CASTFQGGSYEQYF
-,TRBD2,TRBV23-1,TRBJ2-7,TGCGCCAGCAGTCAATTCTCCGGACTAGCGGGGGCTTCCTACGAGCAGTACTTC,CASSQFSGLAGASYEQYF
few,-,TRBV6-5,TRBJ2-6,TGTGCCAGCAGTTATGGAGTTATCTCTGGGGCCAACGTCCTGACTTTC,CASSYGVISGANVLTF
few,-,TRBV5-6,TRBJ1-2,TGTGCCAGCAGCTTGGGGACAACCAACTATGGCTACACCTTC,CASSLGTTNYGYTF
few,-,TRBV7-9,TRBJ2-7,TGTGCCAGCAGCCCTGTGGGGGGATACGAGCAGTACTTC,CASSPVGGYEQYF
-,-,TRBV11-3,TRBJ1-1,TGTGCCAGCAGCTTACTTCCGTTGGGGACTGAAGCTTTCTTT,CASSLLPLGTEAFF
many,-,TRBV4-1,TRBJ2-3,TGCGCCAGCAGGGGGTTAGGGGACAATAAGGGGCACACAGATACGCAGTATTTT,CASRGLGDNKGHTDTQYF
-,TRBD2,TRBV4-2,TRBJ2-7,TGTGCCAGCAGCCAAGGAACTAGCGGGTCCCGATACGAGCAGTACTTC,CASSQGTSGSRYEQYF
few,-,TRBV30,TRBJ2-7,TGTGCCTGGAGTGGGACTGACTACGAGCAGTACTTC,CAWSGTDYEQYF
-,TRBD1,TRBV11-3,TRBJ1-6,TGTGCCAGCAGCTTTTCGACAGGGGCCCATAATTCACCCCTCCACTTT,CASSFSTGAHNSPLHF
-,TRBD1,TRBV2,TRBJ2-7,TGTGCCAGCAAGACAGGGGTGAGTGGCTACGAGCAGTACTTC,CASKTGVSGYEQYF
few,-,TRBV12-2,TRBJ2-3,TGTGCAAGTCGCTTCAGCGGGGGTCCCCCAGATACGCAGTATTTT,CASRFSGGPPDTQYF
-,TRBD2,TRBV7-2,TRBJ2-6,TGTGCCAGCAGCCCCAGGGCTAGCGGGGGTTCTGGGGCCAACGTCCTGACTTTC,CASSPRASGGSGANVLTF
-,-,TRBV14,TRBJ1-2,TGTGCCAGCAGCCAAGGGTTGGGAAGCAACTATGGCTACACCTTC,CASSQGLGSNYGYTF
-,TRBD1,TRBV6-6,TRBJ1-2,TGTGCCAGCAGTTCTCGCCAGGGGGGATTCTATGGCTACACCTTC,CASSSRQGGFYGYTF
-,-,TRBV15,TRBJ2-4,TGTGCCACCAGCAGAGGAGGCGTCAAAAACATTCAGTACTTC,CATSRGGVKNIQYF
-,-,TRBV7-2,TRBJ2-4,TGTGCCAGCAGCTTAGTCGGCTCCAGGGCCAAAAACATTCAGTACTTC,CASSLVGSRAKNIQYF
-,-,TRBV30,TRBJ1-2,TGTGCCTGGAGTGTACCGGCCGACGGTTATGGCTACACCTTC,CAWSVPADGYGYTF
-,-,TRBV7-2,TRBJ1-5,TGTGCCAGCAGCTTAGGCGGACAGCCTCAGCCCCAGCATTTT,CASSLGGQPQPQHF
few,TRBD2,TRBV5-1,TRBJ2-3,TGCGCCAGCAGCCCCCGACTAGCTGATACGCAGTATTTT,CASSPRLADTQYF
-,TRBD1,TRBV27,TRBJ1-5,TGTGCCAGCAGTCCAAGACAGGGTATCCATCAGCCCCAGCATTTT,CASSPRQGIHQPQHF
-,-,TRBV2,TRBJ1-6,TGTGCCAGCAAGGACAATAATTCACCCCTCCACTTT,CASKDNNSPLHF
-,-,TRBV30,TRBJ2-3,TGTGCCTGGAGCCTCGGGGGTAGTTTAGATACGCAGTATTTT,CAWSLGGSLDTQYF
-,TRBD1,TRBV25-1,TRBJ1-4,TGTGCCAGCAGTGAGTACGGGACAGGGCTGGAAAAACTGTTTTTT,CASSEYGTGLEKLFF
few,-,TRBV14,TRBJ2-3,TGTGCCAGCAGCCAAGATAATACCATGGGTACGCAGTATTTT,CASSQDNTMGTQYF
many,-,TRBV27,TRBJ2-2,TGTGCCAGCCACACAGGGCGTACCGGGGAGCTGTTTTTT,CASHTGRTGELFF
few,-,TRBV29-1,TRBJ2-1,TGCAGCGTTGGCAACAGGGATCGGTTCTTC,CSVGNRDRFF
-,TRBD1,TRBV25-1,TRBJ2-2,TGTGCCAGCAGATTTGACAGGGCCGGGGAGCTGTTTTTT,CASRFDRAGELFF
-,TRBD1,TRBV6-1,TRBJ1-5,TGTGCCAGCAGTTTGCAGGGGGATCAGCCCCAGCATTTT,CASSLQGDQPQHF
-,-,TRBV23-1,TRBJ2-5,TGCGCCAGCAGTCCCCGAAGAGGAGAAGAGACCCAGTACTTC,CASSPRRGEETQYF
few,-,TRBV7-9,TRBJ2-7,TGTGCCAGCAGCCCCGGGCAGTACGAGCAGTACTTC,CASSPGQYEQYF
few,TRBD2,TRBV6-5,TRBJ2-1,TGTGCCAGCAGGGATAGCGGGGGCTCTTACAATGAGCAGTTCTTC,CASRDSGGSYNEQFF
-,TRBD1,TRBV11-2,TRBJ2-7,TGTGCCAGCAGCCTTCGGACAGGGGGATCCTACGAGCAGTACTTC,CASSLRTGGSYEQYF
-,-,TRBV7-9,TRBJ1-2,TGTGCCAGCAGCTTCCAAGACCGAGTTTTAGTCAACTATGGCTACACCTTC,CASSFQDRVLVNYGYTF
-,-,TRBV6-5,TRBJ2-2,TGTGCCAGCAGTACAGGGCTCACCGGGGAGCTGTTTTTT,CASSTGLTGELFF
few,-,TRBV19,TRBJ1-5,TGTGCCAGTAGTATTTTGAAAGAGAATCAGCCCCAGCATTTT,CASSILKENQPQHF
-,TRBD2,TRBV9,TRBJ2-2,TGTGCCAGCAGTAGCGGGGGAGCGAACACCGGGGAGCTGTTTTTT,CASSSGGANTGELFF
-,-,TRBV5-6,TRBJ2-2,TGTGCCAGCAGCTACGGGGTTGGCGGGGCCGGGGAGCTGTTTTTT,CASSYGVGGAGELFF
-,-,TRBV25-1,TRBJ1-5,TGTGCCAGCAGTGAATCCGTCTATAGCAATCAGCCCCAGCATTTT,CASSESVYSNQPQHF